The present T cell receptor beta chain was sequenced within a study of OX40 agonist ivuxolimab in advanced cancers. TCRdb's table, derived via immunoSEQ multiplex PCR, lists solely in-frame clones and lacks some. Seen here are about 16,000 clones, about 86% observed once, and the top ten hold around 0.7%. The sequences come from CD4+ or CD8+ T cells sorted from blood, collected in a trial of the OX40 agonist ivuxolimab. This receptor was obtained from an adult with an advanced solid tumor such as melanoma, head and neck, liver or kidney cancer.

In DNA, the CDR3 is TGTGCCAGCTCACGAATGGGAACAAATGAAAAACTGTTTTTT. This gives the protein CASSRMGTNEKLFF. The V call is TRBV18, the J call TRBJ1-4; D not certain. The CDR3 sequence is 14 residues long. V was shortened by 4 bases and J by 5 bases, with 11 bases between the two germline ends. Germline V CDR1 and CDR2: KGHSH, LQKENI.